The 23 T cell receptor beta chains given below trace back to one sample, sequenced in a study of memory CD4+ T cells and cytomegalovirus serostatus (dated 2019 in TCRdb). Libraries were prepared through the immunoSEQ multiplex PCR assay. TCRdb stores this immuneACCESS table with in-frame sequences only. Part of the clones is absent; in the studies checked, under half of the shortfall reflects unresolved V genes, and no reason is known for the rest. The sample records tens of thousands of clones, around 79% of which are singletons. The biggest ten clones account for around 0.72% of the sample. A FACSAria II was used to sort memory CD4+ T cells, defined as single viable CD3+CD4+CD8-CD45RO+ cells. The sample consisted of memory CD4+ T cells from blood. These receptor sequences come from an adult in good health and CMV-seronegative.

V gene TRBV5-1 combines with J gene TRBJ2-5, with D hard to call. This CDR3 is built from 13 residues. V was cut by 0 bases and J by 5 bases, with 8 bases left in between. Per germline, CDR1 SGHRS and CDR2 YFSETQ. The CDR3 is CASSLGAEETQYF. CDR3 bases: TGCGCCAGCAGCTTGGGGGCCGAGGAGACCCAGTACTTC.

This clone turned up a few times. J is TRBJ2-3 and V is TRBV7-2; no firm D call. The CDR3 has 12 residues. Germline V gene data show CDR1 as SGHTA and CDR2 as FQGNSA. V lost 5 bases, J lost 3 bases, and 6 bases lay in between. CDR3 coding DNA: TGTGCCAGCAGCCTCCGGACAGATACGCAGTATTTT. The encoded protein is CASSLRTDTQYF.

The genes are TRBV19 and TRBJ1-2, with no clear D. The germline V gene encodes CDR1 LNHDA and CDR2 SQIVND (reference sequence). The ends were cut back, 5 bases at V and 5 bases at J, with 9 bases in the middle. This CDR3 contains 12 residues. The CDR3 nucleotides are TGTGCCAGTAGTGCGGGCCCGTATGGCTACACCTTC. It is translated as CASSAGPYGYTF.

V and J are TRBV30 and TRBJ1-3; D remains unclear. This CDR3 spans 14 amino acids. V lost 4 bases to trimming and J lost 0 bases, with 10 bases between them. The germline V gene encodes CDR1 GTSNPN and CDR2 SVGIG (reference sequence). CDR3 amino acids: CAWISPNSGNTIYF. CDR3 DNA: TGTGCCTGGATTTCACCGAACTCTGGAAACACCATATATTTT.

The V gene is TRBV5-1, the J gene TRBJ2-3; 8 bases map to TRBD1. Germline V lookup: CDR1 SGHRS, CDR2 YFSETQ. The CDR3 loop spans 14 amino acids. V gave up 5 bases and J gave up 4 bases; unmatched junction bases: 6. CDR3 sequence (DNA): TGCGCCAGCAGACCAGGGACAGGAGCAGATACGCAGTATTTT. It translates to CASRPGTGADTQYF.

This rearrangement joins TRBV12-5 to TRBJ1-2; D is undetermined. The CDR3 runs 18 residues. CDR1 and CDR2 (germline): LGHNT, FRNRAP. Between the trimmed V and J ends, which lost 0 bases and 6 bases, there was a span of 23 bases. CDR3 nucleotide sequence: TGTGCTAGTGGTTTGGTTTTGACAAGGGCGTCGAGAACAGATGGCTACACCTTC. Its translation is CASGLVLTRASRTDGYTF.

The chain has TRBV9 and TRBJ1-2; no clear D. Trimming pared 0 bases from V and 0 bases from J, leaving 9 bases between. Per germline, CDR1 SGDLS and CDR2 YYNGEE. The CDR3 consists of 15 residues. The DNA for the CDR3 is TGTGCCAGCAGCGTAGTTCCGGGAGCTAACTATGGCTACACCTTC. Its translation is CASSVVPGANYGYTF.

CDR3 protein: CATRTLGQKNTEAFF. CDR3 DNA: TGTGCCACCAGGACCTTGGGACAGAAGAACACTGAAGCTTTCTTT. V gene TRBV15 combines with J gene TRBJ1-1, with 7 bases identical to TRBD1. Trimming took 6 bases from V and 1 from J; bases not matched to a gene: 8. Germline V gives CDR1 LNHNV, CDR2 YYDKDF (reference sequence). The CDR3 contains 15 residues.

The genes are TRBV19 and TRBJ1-5, with D perhaps TRBD1 (5 bases). This CDR3 is 13 amino acids long. Deletions cut 5 bases from V and 7 bases from J, with 12 bases between. CDR1 LNHDA and CDR2 SQIVND come from the germline V gene (reference sequence). For the CDR3, the DNA is TGTGCCAGTAGTCCAGGGTTCGGACAGCCCCAGCATTTT. Its translation: CASSPGFGQPQHF.

The rearrangement joins TRBV6-1 to TRBJ2-5; the D gene is possibly TRBD2 (5 bases). CDR1 and CDR2 from the germline V gene are MNHNS and SASEGT. CDR3 length equals 13 residues. V lost 5 bases and J lost 2, with 9 bases in between. This chain's CDR3 is CASSRRTQETQYF. As DNA, the CDR3 is TGTGCCAGCAGTAGGCGGACTCAAGAGACCCAGTACTTC.

V and J are TRBV9 and TRBJ1-6; D is unclear. The CDR3 totals 13 residues. The V and J ends lost 0 bases and 10 bases respectively, with 8 bases between them. The germline V gene has CDR1 SGDLS and CDR2 YYNGEE. The CDR3 loop reads CASSVVGDSPLHF. The CDR3 DNA reads as TGTGCCAGCAGCGTAGTGGGTGACTCACCCCTCCACTTT.

This chain connects TRBV7-2 to TRBJ1-2, with a tentative D call TRBD1 (5 bases). The V gene's germline CDR1 is SGHTA and CDR2 FQGNSA. V was shortened by 5 bases and J by 3 bases, with 10 bases between the two germline ends. The CDR3 contains 13 residues. The CDR3 is CASSKDSYYGYTF. The CDR3 DNA sequence: TGTGCCAGCAGCAAAGACAGTTACTATGGCTACACCTTC. Using reference TRBV7-2 and TRBJ1-2 for the parts outside the CDR3, the full variable domain is GAGVSQSPSNKVTEKGKDVELRCDPISGHTALYWYRQSLGQGLEFLIYFQGNSAPDKSGLPSDRFSAERTGGSVSTLTIQRTQQEDSAVYLCASSKDSYYGYTFGSGTRLTVV.

The table lists this clone with a count of one. The V call is TRBV30, the J call TRBJ1-3, with D possibly TRBD1 on 5 matching bases. The length of the CDR3 is 13 residues. The V and J ends lost 5 bases and 2 bases respectively, with 10 bases between them. Germline CDR1 reads GTSNPN; CDR2 reads SVGIG (reference sequence). The CDR3 is CAWAPGPGNTIYF. DNA for the CDR3: TGTGCCTGGGCCCCAGGGCCTGGAAACACCATATATTTT.

The V gene is TRBV21-1, the J gene TRBJ1-5. TRBV21-1 is an annotated pseudogene. The CDR3 contains 13 residues. DNA for the CDR3: TGTGCCAGCAGCAAAGACAGCAATCAGCCCCAGCATTTT. It yields the protein CASSKDSNQPQHF.

V gene TRBV5-4 combines with J gene TRBJ2-2; no definite D call. The germline V and J ends were trimmed by 0 bases and 3 bases, with 15 bases remaining between them. The CDR3 consists of 17 residues. Germline V gene lookup returns CDR1 SGHNT and CDR2 YYREEE (reference sequence). The DNA of the CDR3 is TGTGCCAGCAGCTTGGAAAGTGCGGTTAAGGACACCGGGGAGCTGTTTTTT. Residues: CASSLESAVKDTGELFF.

The chain links TRBV10-3 to TRBJ2-7, with 10 bases matching TRBD2. Germline-derived CDR1 and CDR2 are ENHRY and SYGVKD. Trimming removed 0 bases from V and 6 bases from J; junction bases left unmatched: 5. The CDR3 spans 15 residues. The CDR3 reads CAISESERGGSEQYF. As DNA, the CDR3 is TGTGCCATCAGTGAGTCCGAGCGGGGGGGGTCCGAGCAGTACTTC.

This chain uses TRBV2 with TRBJ2-4; 9 positions match TRBD1. This CDR3 contains 13 residues. Germline lookup yields CDR1 SNHLY and CDR2 FYNNEI. Trimming at V came to 7 bases and at J to 4 bases, leaving 2 bases not matched to a gene. In nucleotides, the CDR3 is TGTGCCAGCACCGGGACAGGGAAAAACATTCAGTACTTC. Translating it yields CASTGTGKNIQYF. The variable domain in full, with the rest retrieved from reference TRBV2 and TRBJ2-4, is EPEVTQTPSHQVTQMGQEVILRCVPISNHLYFYWYRQILGQKVEFLVSFYNNEISEKSEIFDDQFSVERPDGSNFTLKIRSTKLEDSAMYFCASTGTGKNIQYFGAGTRLSVL.

This clone has only one observation. The CDR3 nucleotides are TGTGCCAGCAGCCAGAGTGGGGAGCTGTTTTTT. It yields the protein CASSQSGELFF. This chain joins TRBV7-9 and TRBJ2-2; D remains unclear. Germline CDR1 is SEHNR and CDR2 is FQNEAQ (reference sequence). V dropped 5 bases and J dropped 8 bases, with 6 bases sitting between them. The CDR3 runs 11 residues.

The chain is built from TRBV18 and TRBJ1-5; 8 bases map to TRBD1. Germline lookup yields CDR1 KGHSH and CDR2 LQKENI. Trimming at V came to 6 bases and at J to 6 bases, leaving 7 bases not matched to a gene. CDR3 length equals 14 residues. CDR3 coding DNA: TGTGCCAGCTCGTTGACAGGGGCGGGTCAGCCCCAGCATTTT. Translation: CASSLTGAGQPQHF.

This clone was recorded once. This chain joins TRBV9 and TRBJ2-1; weak D call: TRBD2 (5 bases). CDR3 length: 13 residues. V was shortened by 0 bases and J by 6 bases, with 7 bases between the two germline ends. CDR1 and CDR2 from the germline V gene are SGDLS and YYNGEE. CDR3 coding DNA: TGTGCCAGCAGCGTAGGCGGGCTCAATGAGCAGTTCTTC. As protein: CASSVGGLNEQFF.

The rearrangement joins TRBV29-1 to TRBJ2-7; D possibly corresponds to TRBD1 (6 bases). Per germline, CDR1 SQVTM and CDR2 ANQGSEA. The CDR3 spans 11 residues. The germline V and J ends were trimmed by 7 bases and 2 bases, with 9 bases remaining between them. This CDR3 reads CSAQGPYEQYF. The CDR3 DNA sequence: TGCAGCGCCCAGGGGCCCTACGAGCAGTACTTC.

The genes are TRBV2 and TRBJ1-2, with 10 bases that match TRBD1. The trim removed 7 bases at V and 11 bases at J, leaving 13 bases unmatched. The V gene's germline CDR1 is SNHLY and CDR2 FYNNEI. The CDR3 sequence is 14 residues long. Here the CDR3 reads CASTERQGARGYTF. CDR3 in DNA: TGTGCCAGCACAGAGAGACAGGGGGCGCGGGGATACACCTTC.

This chain joins TRBV4-3 and TRBJ1-2; TRBD1 aligns across 7 bases. Germline CDR1 is LGHNA and CDR2 is YSLEER. CDR3 size: 18 residues. V trimming: 0 bases; J trimming: 4 bases; junction bases outside the gene matches: 14. In DNA, the CDR3 is TGCGCCAGCAGCCAAGATCTTGTACAACCCGGGACAGTCTATGGCTACACCTTC. As protein: CASSQDLVQPGTVYGYTF.